Shown below are 24 T cell receptor beta chains from a single sample sequenced in a study of radiotherapy plus CTLA-4 blockade in lung cancer. The table came from immunoSEQ multiplex PCR; TCRdb's copy has only in-frame clones and leaves some out. In the table there are about 77,000 clones, 70% to 80% of which are singletons. Sequenced material: peripheral blood, taken from a patient treated with radiotherapy plus ipilimumab. The receptor set was obtained from a human donor with non-small cell lung cancer whose response to radiotherapy plus ipilimumab could not be evaluated.

The rearrangement joins TRBV2 to TRBJ1-1; TRBD1 aligns across 8 bases. The germline CDR1 and CDR2 sequences are SNHLY and FYNNEI. The CDR3 is 15 amino acids. V was pared by 6 bases and J by 1 base, with 7 bases of the junction left unmatched. The CDR3 coding sequence is TGTGCCAGCAGGTCGGACAGGGCAAAGAACACTGAAGCTTTCTTT. It translates to CASRSDRAKNTEAFF.

CDR3 protein: CASSEVLAGEDNEQFF. Written as DNA, the CDR3 is TGTGCCAGCAGTGAAGTCTTGGCGGGAGAGGATAATGAGCAGTTCTTC. The rearrangement joins TRBV6-1 to TRBJ2-1; 7 nucleotides line up with TRBD2. J lost 7 bases, V lost 1 base, and 10 bases had no gene match. The length of the CDR3 is 16 residues. Germline CDR1 MNHNS, CDR2 SASEGT.

CDR3 protein: CASVGAGTGGEEQYF. DNA of the CDR3: TGCGCCAGCGTGGGGGCCGGGACAGGGGGCGAAGAGCAGTACTTC. This chain joins TRBV10-2 and TRBJ2-7, with 12 nucleotides matching TRBD1. CDR1 and CDR2 from the germline V gene are WSHSY and SAAADI. Germline trimming cut 8 bases from V and 7 bases from J; bases unmatched to any gene: 12. The CDR3 has 15 residues.

This chain uses TRBV9 with TRBJ1-5, with TRBD1 identical over 7 bases. Unmatched junction bases numbered 14, after V lost 6 bases and J lost 2 bases. CDR1 and CDR2 (germline): SGDLS, YYNGEE. CDR3 length: 17 amino acids. The CDR3 DNA reads as TGTGCCAGCATTCCTATCGGGGGACAGACCCGCAATCAGCCCCAGCATTTT. Translation gives CASIPIGGQTRNQPQHF. Together with reference TRBV9 and TRBJ1-5, the CDR3 gives the full variable domain: DSGVTQTPKHLITATGQRVTLRCSPRSGDLSVYWYQQSLDQGLQFLIQYYNGEERAKGNILERFSAQQFPDLHSELNLSSLELGDSALYFCASIPIGGQTRNQPQHFGDGTRLSIL.

The rearrangement links TRBV2 to TRBJ1-2; D remains ambiguous. The CDR3 covers 13 residues. The V and J ends lost 10 bases and 8 bases respectively, with 20 bases between them. In germline, CDR1 is SNHLY, CDR2 FYNNEI. In nucleotides, the CDR3 is TGTGCCACCCAAATCGGTGGGCTCCAAGGCTACACCTTC. It translates to CATQIGGLQGYTF.

This clone was observed a few times. The chain recombines TRBV6-5 with TRBJ1-1, with D perhaps TRBD1 (5 bases). Germline V gives CDR1 MNHEY, CDR2 SVGAGI. V dropped 5 bases and J dropped 5 bases, with 15 bases sitting between them. The CDR3 is made up of 14 amino acids. The CDR3 nucleotides read TGTGCCAGCAGTCACCCCAGGGATCGGACTGAAGCTTTCTTT. It specifies CASSHPRDRTEAFF.

The genes are TRBV4-2 and TRBJ2-3; 14 nucleotides match TRBD2. Germline V CDR1 and CDR2: LGHNA, YNFKEQ. The junction had 7 bases not matched to a gene; V was cut back by 2 bases and J by 0 bases. This CDR3 spans 19 amino acids. CDR3 DNA: TGTGCCAGCAGCCAACCTTTGGGACTAGCGGGAGCTAGCACAGATACGCAGTATTTT. This translates into CASSQPLGLAGASTDTQYF.

CDR3 loop: CASSLARWGASGSAEQYF. In DNA, the CDR3 is TGTGCCAGCAGCTTAGCCCGGTGGGGGGCTAGCGGGAGTGCCGAGCAGTACTTC. The chain carries TRBV7-2 and TRBJ2-7; TRBD2 agrees at 10 bases. Looked up from germline, CDR1 is SGHTA and CDR2 is FQGNSA. Germline trimming cut 0 bases from V and 6 bases from J; bases unmatched to any gene: 14. The CDR3 spans 18 residues.

J is TRBJ1-5 and V is TRBV6-6; TRBD1 might be the D (5 bases). The CDR3 covers 13 residues. Germline V gene sequence: CDR1 MNHNY, CDR2 SVGAGI (reference sequence). The V end lost 4 bases, the J end lost 4 bases, and 8 bases lay between the germline ends. The CDR3 loop reads CASSFDSNQPQHF. Written as DNA, the CDR3 is TGTGCCAGCAGTTTCGACAGTAATCAGCCCCAGCATTTT.

This clone has just one count. The gene calls are TRBV30 and TRBJ1-1, with 7 bases lining up with TRBD1. Per the germline V gene, CDR1 is GTSNPN and CDR2 is SVGIG (reference sequence). The CDR3 runs to 15 residues. The V gene end was trimmed by 3 bases and the J gene end by 4 bases; junction bases not matched to a gene: 11. The CDR3: CAWRTPGGPITEAFF. The CDR3 region has the DNA TGTGCCTGGAGAACTCCAGGGGGGCCTATCACTGAAGCTTTCTTT.

The table lists this clone with a few counts. This chain connects TRBV7-9 to TRBJ1-1; D gene ambiguous. Germline V lookup: CDR1 SEHNR, CDR2 FQNEAQ (reference sequence). The CDR3 extends over 13 amino acids. The V end lost 5 bases, the J end lost 11 bases, and 18 bases lay between the germline ends. CDR3 coding DNA: TGTGCCAGCAGCCCACCCACGAACGAGTGGGCTTTCTTT. Protein product: CASSPPTNEWAFF. The full variable domain, its missing parts supplied by reference TRBV7-9 and TRBJ1-1, is DTGVSQNPRHKITKRGQNVTFRCDPISEHNRLYWYRQTLGQGPEFLTYFQNEAQLEKSRLLSDRFSAERPKGSFSTLEIQRTEQGDSAMYLCASSPPTNEWAFFGQGTRLTVV.

This chain connects TRBV10-2 to TRBJ1-1; 7 nucleotides line up with TRBD1. Germline trimming cut 8 bases from V and 0 bases from J; bases unmatched to any gene: 6. Looked up from germline, CDR1 is WSHSY and CDR2 is SAAADI. This CDR3 has 14 residues. CDR3 sequence reads: CASRSGQLNTEAFF. The CDR3 DNA sequence: TGCGCCAGCCGGTCGGGACAGTTGAACACTGAAGCTTTCTTT.

As to this clone: The sample holds other DNA sequences that translate to the same CDR3. The J gene is TRBJ2-7, the V gene TRBV18; 7 positions agree with TRBD2. CDR1 is KGHSH and CDR2 is LQKENI in the germline V gene. The J segment lost 0 bases and the V segment lost 3 bases, leaving 2 bases of the junction unmatched. CDR3 length equals 14 residues. CDR3 nucleotide sequence: TGTGCCAGCTCACCGGGAGGGAGCTCCTACGAGCAGTACTTC. Its protein product is CASSPGGSSYEQYF.

This sequence joins TRBV7-2 and TRBJ2-2; 7 bases agree with TRBD2. Germline V gives CDR1 SGHTA, CDR2 FQGNSA. V was clipped by 0 bases and J by 4 bases; unmatched bases: 5. CDR3 length equals 16 residues. This CDR3 reads CASSLARERGTGELFF. The CDR3, as DNA: TGTGCCAGCAGCTTAGCGAGAGAGCGGGGCACCGGGGAGCTGTTTTTT.

The CDR3: CASRGGVYEQYF. Here the CDR3 DNA reads TGTGCCAGCAGGGGGGGGGTCTACGAGCAGTACTTC. The V and J genes are TRBV7-9 and TRBJ2-7; 7 bases are a match to TRBD2. V gave up 6 bases and J gave up 3 bases; unmatched junction bases: 2. CDR3 size: 12 residues. Germline-derived CDR1 and CDR2 are SEHNR and FQNEAQ (reference sequence).

The CDR3 nucleotides are TGCAGCGTTCCCGTGGGCGGGAGGTCAAATGAGCAGTTCTTC. Its translation is CSVPVGGRSNEQFF. The chain recombines TRBV29-1 with TRBJ2-1, with 8 bases that match TRBD2. With V trimmed by 5 bases and J by 7 bases, 10 bases remained unmatched. Looked up from germline, CDR1 is SQVTM and CDR2 is ANQGSEA. The CDR3 has 14 residues.

The genes are TRBV2 and TRBJ2-7; weak D call: TRBD1 (6 bases). The germline V gene has CDR1 SNHLY and CDR2 FYNNEI. This CDR3 comprises 15 residues. V lost 0 bases and J lost 5, with 14 bases in between. Here the CDR3 reads CASSEARPGEHEQYF. As DNA, the CDR3 is TGTGCCAGCAGTGAAGCTCGTCCAGGGGAGCACGAGCAGTACTTC. The whole variable domain, filled in from reference TRBV2 and TRBJ2-7, reads EPEVTQTPSHQVTQMGQEVILRCVPISNHLYFYWYRQILGQKVEFLVSFYNNEISEKSEIFDDQFSVERPDGSNFTLKIRSTKLEDSAMYFCASSEARPGEHEQYFGPGTRLTVT.

This clone was observed a few times. The chain has TRBV7-2 and TRBJ1-2; D is unclear. Trimming stripped 1 base from V and 8 bases from J, with 8 bases between. CDR1 is SGHTA, CDR2 FQGNSA, per germline. The CDR3 consists of 12 residues. CDR3 loop: CASSLETGGYTF. The CDR3 DNA follows: TGTGCCAGCAGCTTAGAAACCGGGGGCTACACCTTC.

The chain recombines TRBV30 with TRBJ2-3; 12 nucleotides align to TRBD2. J gave up 1 base and V 0 bases, and 11 bases lay outside the gene matches. The CDR3 runs to 19 residues. Germline CDR1 is GTSNPN and CDR2 is SVGIG (reference sequence). In DNA, the CDR3 is TGTGCCTGGAGTGTAAGGCGGCTAGCGGGAGGGCCGGGCACAGATACGCAGTATTTT. This encodes CAWSVRRLAGGPGTDTQYF.

For the CDR3, the DNA is TGCGCCAGCAGCCAAGAGGTCTATGGGCCCCTAAACGGTGAAAAACTGTTTTTT. As protein: CASSQEVYGPLNGEKLFF. The chain recombines TRBV4-3 with TRBJ1-4; D not certain. The V gene's germline CDR1 is LGHNA and CDR2 YSLEER. The CDR3 length is 18 residues. Between the trimmed V and J ends, which lost 0 bases and 7 bases, there was a span of 21 bases.

The count of this clone is one. This chain connects TRBV11-2 to TRBJ1-2; no clear D. CDR1 is SGHAT, CDR2 FQNNGV, per germline. The CDR3 loop spans 14 amino acids. Trimming removed 5 bases at V and 3 bases at J, with 13 bases between. CDR3 in DNA: TGTGCCAGCAGCCCCCTTTTTCAGGACTATGGCTACACCTTC. Its protein product is CASSPLFQDYGYTF.

By proportion, this clone is medium-sized. The chain recombines TRBV4-1 with TRBJ2-7; 8 bases agree with TRBD1. The CDR3 totals 15 residues. CDR1 is MGHRA, CDR2 YSYEKL, per germline. V gave up 3 bases and J gave up 3 bases; unmatched junction bases: 7. The DNA for the CDR3 is TGCGCCAGCAGCCAGGCGACAGGGGATCGCTACGAGCAGTACTTC. Translation: CASSQATGDRYEQYF.

The count of this clone is one. The chain uses TRBV5-1 and TRBJ2-3; 8 bases are shared with TRBD2. The CDR3 totals 15 residues. V lost 4 bases to trimming and J lost 2 bases; unmatched junction nucleotides: 6. Germline CDR1 and CDR2: SGHRS and YFSETQ. In nucleotides, the CDR3 is TGCGCCAGCAGCAGTAGCGGGATTAACACAGATACGCAGTATTTT. Amino acids: CASSSSGINTDTQYF. The full variable domain, its missing parts supplied by reference TRBV5-1 and TRBJ2-3, is KAGVTQTPRYLIKTRGQQVTLSCSPISGHRSVSWYQQTPGQGLQFLFEYFSETQRNKGNFPGRFSGRQFSNSRSEMNVSTLELGDSALYLCASSSSGINTDTQYFGPGTRLTVL.

CDR3 sequence (DNA): TGTGCCAGTAGTTGGGCTAGCGGGGCTCAAGAGACCCAGTACTTC. It encodes CASSWASGAQETQYF. This sequence joins TRBV19 and TRBJ2-5, with 9 positions matching TRBD2. CDR1 is LNHDA, CDR2 SQIVND, per germline (reference sequence). This CDR3 region has 15 residues. J lost 2 bases, V lost 5 bases, and 6 bases had no gene match.